This entry features one TCR beta chain sequence. The V gene end was trimmed by 5 bases and the J gene end by 2 bases; junction bases not matched to a gene: 7. In germline, CDR1 is LNHDA, CDR2 SQIVND (reference sequence). The CDR3 is 15 amino acids. The data belong to a study of blood T cell repertoires in COVID-19. Background on the study: Material from acute and convalescent COVID-19 was sourced from the United States, Italy and Spain. Sample material is recorded as cDNA or gDNA derived from T cells, B-cell-depleted T cells, or PBMCs.

Under the authors' procedure: How many nucleated cells were present was estimated from reference gene primer amplification. Assay used: immunoSEQ multiplex PCR; TCRdb lists only in-frame clones, some missing. D and trimming were read from the DNA, whereas the V and J calls and clone size are those reported in that table. The sample holds 150,000 to 200,000 clones, around 91% seen once. The genes are TRBV19 and TRBJ1-1, with 8 bases that match TRBD1. Sequenced material: peripheral blood. The source of this sequence is a man in his fifties with acute or convalescent COVID-19. This chain's CDR3 is CASSGRQGQNTEAFF. The CDR3 DNA is TGTGCCAGTAGTGGCAGACAGGGGCAAAACACTGAAGCTTTCTTT.